This T cell receptor (beta chain) stems from a study of T cells in Graves' hyperthyroidism and ophthalmopathy. Researchers took RNA transcripts and amplified the TCR beta CDR3 regions from them. The TCR CDR3 first-round RT-PCR relied on the HTBI primer set. TCRdb called the multiplex PCR reads again in MiXCR, with one record for every CDR3 protein. The table records a few hundred thousand distinct CDR3 sequences, roughly 15% of them present only once. In the ophthalmopathy cohort, Clinical Activity Score was at least 3, NOSPECS grade at least 4, and duration under 3 months. Uncontrolled infection, other autoimmune disease, pregnancy or lactation disqualified patients from enrolment. Clinical symptoms, serum thyroxine and TRAb, thyroid ultrasound and orbital computed tomography together formed the diagnostic basis. The authors obtained PBMCs from 10 ml of fresh peripheral blood. This clonotype was detected many times.

The specimen sequenced was blood. The sequence derives from a woman in her sixties with Graves' ophthalmopathy.

Here the CDR3 DNA reads TGTGCCAGCAGCCTGACAGGGGACACTGAAGCTTTCTTT. Amino acids: CASSLTGDTEAFF. This sequence joins TRBV6-1 and TRBJ1-1; TRBD1 matches 8 bases. Germline V gene lookup returns CDR1 MNHNS and CDR2 SASEGT. This CDR3 contains 13 residues. The V and J ends lost 6 bases and 3 bases, in that order; junction bases with no gene match: 3.